This is a list of T cell receptor beta chains from one sample in a study of blood T cell repertoires in COVID-19. Some clones are missing from TCRdb's copy, which holds only in-frame ones; the method was immunoSEQ multiplex PCR. The sample contains 150,000 or so clones, about 87% of which appear only once. What was sequenced was peripheral blood. Receptor source: a woman between 50 and 59 years old with acute or convalescent COVID-19. Each CDR3 is given without its conserved first and last residue. The order of the fields is V gene, CDR3 protein.

TRBV12-3/TRBV12-4	ASSLGGPVAF
TRBV28	ASSLTSGRETQY
TRBV4-1	ASSRVAESSTDTQY
TRBV21-1	DGRAGGNQPQH
TRBV21-1	ASSARGGLPGGGSNQPQH
TRBV7-2	ASSSRRGLAGGSNEQF
TRBV6-5	ASSYGDREDGYT
TRBV7-2	ASSLARLAGGYEQY
TRBV6-5	ASNNWDSNTGELF
TRBV5-1	ASSLASGGINEKLF
TRBV10-3	AISQQPSGANVLT
TRBV24-1	ATSDRGTGDTEAF
TRBV30	AWSVRGGGYT
TRBV4-3	ASSQSPLATDTQY
TRBV3-1/TRBV3-2	ASSQGDRLANYGYT
TRBV5-1	ASSLDGFPTNEQF
TRBV2	ASSALTGTLYGYT